The TCR beta chain described here comes from a study of T cell responses to AZD1222 COVID-19 vaccine. Points from the study as a whole: Only after the peak T cell response were repertoires sampled. It should be noted that donors were predominantly white British and more often female, and clonal diversity was possibly underestimated.

Concerning this clone itself: Its antigen is unidentified.

Sequencing used immunoSEQ multiplex PCR; TCRdb keeps in-frame clones, though not all of them. The table includes about 120,000 clones, 92% detected once. The sequencing here drew on peripheral blood, taken on day 0 of AZD1222 vaccination. The receptor was derived from an adult in good health.

Here the CDR3 reads CASSFTYSNQPQHF. CDR3 bases: TGTGCCAGCAGTTTTACCTATAGCAATCAGCCCCAGCATTTT. This chain connects TRBV27 to TRBJ1-5; no reliable D call. Per germline, CDR1 MNHEY and CDR2 SMNVEV (reference sequence). Between the trimmed V and J ends, which lost 3 bases and 0 bases, there was a span of 6 bases. CDR3 size: 14 residues.